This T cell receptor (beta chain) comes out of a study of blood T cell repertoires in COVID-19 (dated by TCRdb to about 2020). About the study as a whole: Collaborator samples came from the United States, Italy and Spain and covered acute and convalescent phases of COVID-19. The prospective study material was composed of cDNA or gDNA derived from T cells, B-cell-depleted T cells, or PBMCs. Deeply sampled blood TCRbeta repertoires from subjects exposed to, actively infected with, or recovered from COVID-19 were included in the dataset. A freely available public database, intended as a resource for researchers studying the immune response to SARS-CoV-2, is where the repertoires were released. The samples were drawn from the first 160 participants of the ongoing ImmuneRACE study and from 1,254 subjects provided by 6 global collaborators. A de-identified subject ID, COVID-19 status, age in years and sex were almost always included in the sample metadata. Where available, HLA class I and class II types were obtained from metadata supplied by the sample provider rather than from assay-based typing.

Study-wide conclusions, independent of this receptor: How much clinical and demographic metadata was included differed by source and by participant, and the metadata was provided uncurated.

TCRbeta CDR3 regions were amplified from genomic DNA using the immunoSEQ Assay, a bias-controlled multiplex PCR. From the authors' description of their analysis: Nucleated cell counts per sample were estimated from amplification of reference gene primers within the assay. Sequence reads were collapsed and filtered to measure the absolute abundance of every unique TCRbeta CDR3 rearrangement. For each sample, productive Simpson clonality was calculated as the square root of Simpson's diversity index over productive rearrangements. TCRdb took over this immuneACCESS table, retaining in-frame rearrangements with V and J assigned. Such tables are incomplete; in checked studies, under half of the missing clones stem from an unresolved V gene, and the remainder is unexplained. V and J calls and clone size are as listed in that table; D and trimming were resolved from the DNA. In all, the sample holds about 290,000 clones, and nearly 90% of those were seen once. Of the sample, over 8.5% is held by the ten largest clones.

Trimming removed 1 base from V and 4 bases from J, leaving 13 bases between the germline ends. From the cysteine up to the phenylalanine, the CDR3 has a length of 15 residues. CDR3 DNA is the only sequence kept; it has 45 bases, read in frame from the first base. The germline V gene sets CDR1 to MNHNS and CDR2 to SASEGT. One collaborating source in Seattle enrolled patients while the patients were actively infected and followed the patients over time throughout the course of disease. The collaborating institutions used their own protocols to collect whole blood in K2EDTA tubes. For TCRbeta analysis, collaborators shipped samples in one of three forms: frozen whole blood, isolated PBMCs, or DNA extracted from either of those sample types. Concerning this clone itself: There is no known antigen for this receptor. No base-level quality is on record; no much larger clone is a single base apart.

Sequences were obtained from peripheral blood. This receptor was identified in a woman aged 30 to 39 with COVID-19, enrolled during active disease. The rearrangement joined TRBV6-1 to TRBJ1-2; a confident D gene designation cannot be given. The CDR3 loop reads CASSEGIGRTYGYTF. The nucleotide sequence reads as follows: TGTGCCAGCAGTGAAGGGATAGGGAGAACCTATGGCTACACCTTC.